A single sample gave rise to the 28 T cell receptor beta chains below, sequenced in a study of blood T cell repertoires in COVID-19. Data came from immunoSEQ multiplex PCR; TCRdb stores just in-frame clones and leaves some out. The sample lists 150,000 to 200,000 clones, roughly 89% occurring once. Sequencing was carried out using peripheral blood. The receptors shown here come from a man aged 35-49 years with acute or convalescent COVID-19.

The gene calls are TRBV11-2 and TRBJ2-1, with D possibly TRBD2 on 5 matching bases. This CDR3 has 13 amino acids. Germline V lookup: CDR1 SGHAT, CDR2 FQNNGV. V lost 1 base and J 9 bases, leaving 10 bases between the germline ends. In DNA, the CDR3 is TGTGCCAGCAGCTTAGCCGAGGGATTTGAGCAGTTCTTC. It codes for CASSLAEGFEQFF. Drawing the rest from reference TRBV11-2 and TRBJ2-1, the complete variable domain is EAGVAQSPRYKIIEKRQSVAFWCNPISGHATLYWYQQILGQGPKLLIQFQNNGVVDDSQLPKDRFSAERLKGVDSTLKIQPAKLEDSAVYLCASSLAEGFEQFFGPGTRLTVL.

The V call is TRBV21-1, the J call TRBJ2-7; TRBD1, the table's D call, was not compared with the DNA. TRBV21-1 is a pseudogene segment. The CDR3 contains 16 residues. CDR3 residues: CASSTHPTGGPYEQYF. The CDR3 DNA reads TGTGCCAGCAGCACCCACCCGACAGGGGGCCCCTACGAGCAGTACTTC.

The table lists this clone with a few counts. V usage is TRBV24-1 and J usage is TRBJ1-2, with a possible D match to TRBD1 (5 bases). Deletions cut 7 bases from V and 4 bases from J, with 9 bases between. This CDR3 contains 12 residues. From germline, CDR1 is KGHDR and CDR2 SFDVKD. The CDR3 reads CATSGGSYGYTF. In nucleotides, the CDR3 is TGTGCCACCAGCGGGGGGAGCTATGGCTACACCTTC.

This rearrangement joins TRBV28 to TRBJ1-1; tentative D call: TRBD1 (6 bases). The V gene lost 6 bases and the J gene lost 4 bases, with 18 bases spanning the gap. Per germline, CDR1 MDHEN and CDR2 SYDVKM. The CDR3 has 15 amino acids. The CDR3 spells CASRLQGSGGTEAFF. The CDR3 DNA reads as TGTGCCAGCAGACTACAGGGATCAGGAGGCACTGAAGCTTTCTTT.

CDR3 residues: CASSFVGGYEQYF. CDR3 coding DNA: TGTGCCAGCAGCTTTGTCGGGGGGTACGAGCAGTACTTC. The chain has TRBV5-4 and TRBJ2-7; 7 bases align to TRBD2. With 2 bases clipped from V and 4 bases from J, the junction kept 3 bases outside the gene matches. In germline, CDR1 is SGHNT, CDR2 YYREEE (reference sequence). CDR3 length equals 13 residues.

This chain's CDR3 is CASSPTQGYGSGANVLTF. CDR3 coding DNA: TGTGCCAGCTCACCAACTCAGGGATACGGGTCTGGGGCCAACGTCCTGACTTTC. The chain carries TRBV18 and TRBJ2-6; maybe TRBD1 (5 bases). Trimming removed 2 bases from V and 1 base from J, with 15 bases in between. This CDR3 contains 18 residues. From germline, CDR1 is KGHSH and CDR2 LQKENI.

The CDR3 bases are TGTGCCACTCAAATAACAGGGGGCCTCGGCTATGGCTACACCTTC. Protein product: CATQITGGLGYGYTF. The chain employs TRBV19 and TRBJ1-2, with TRBD1 matching 9 bases. The V and J ends lost 10 bases and 4 bases, in that order; junction bases with no gene match: 13. The CDR3 totals 15 residues. Germline V gives CDR1 LNHDA, CDR2 SQIVND (reference sequence).

The genes are TRBV21-1 and TRBJ2-7; TRBD1, the table's D call, lacks a check against the DNA. TRBV21-1 is labeled a pseudogene. The length of the CDR3 is 15 residues. The CDR3 nucleotides read TGTGCCAGCAGCCGCCGGGACAGGGGCCACTACGAGCAGTACTTC. It translates to CASSRRDRGHYEQYF.

The chain couples TRBV7-9 to TRBJ2-4, with 7 bases lining up with TRBD2. V was clipped by 5 bases and J by 9 bases; unmatched bases: 13. Per germline, CDR1 SEHNR and CDR2 FQNEAQ (reference sequence). The CDR3 sequence is 15 residues long. DNA of the CDR3: TGTGCCAGCAGCGCCTCCGGGACTACATCGGGCATTCAGTACTTC. Encoded protein: CASSASGTTSGIQYF.

The chain recombines TRBV19 with TRBJ1-6, with TRBD1 as a possible D gene (5 bases). V was pared by 7 bases and J by 8 bases, with 18 bases between. CDR3 length: 15 amino acids. Germline CDR1 and CDR2: LNHDA and SQIVND (reference sequence). CDR3 amino acids: CASTAEGRWDSPLHF. The CDR3 DNA sequence: TGTGCCAGTACCGCGGAGGGACGGTGGGATTCACCCCTCCACTTT.

This clone appeared once. The chain couples TRBV4-1 to TRBJ1-3; D call uncertain. CDR3 length: 15 amino acids. V lost 1 base and J lost 0, with 7 bases in between. Germline values: CDR1 MGHRA, CDR2 YSYEKL. In DNA form, the CDR3 reads TGCGCCAGCAGCCAAGCTATGCGCTCTGGAAACACCATATATTTT. It is translated as CASSQAMRSGNTIYF.

This sequence joins TRBV11-1 and TRBJ2-5, with D possibly matching TRBD1 (6 bases). This CDR3 has 13 residues. V shed 10 bases and J shed 0 bases, with 12 bases lying between them. CDR1 and CDR2 from the germline V gene are SGHAT and FQDESV (reference sequence). The CDR3 protein is CATGDPYQETQYF. The DNA for the CDR3 is TGTGCCACAGGGGACCCGTACCAAGAGACCCAGTACTTC.

This clone has just one count. The J gene is TRBJ1-1, the V gene TRBV3-1 (or the pseudogene TRBV3-2); possible D gene TRBD1, 6 bases. Trimming pared 4 bases from V and 0 bases from J, leaving 12 bases between. The CDR3 spans 15 residues. CDR1 and CDR2 (germline): LGHDT, YNNKEL (reference sequence). This chain's CDR3 is CASSPRTAMNTEAFF. The CDR3 nucleotides read TGTGCCAGCAGCCCCCGGACAGCGATGAACACTGAAGCTTTCTTT.

For this clone: Mismatch with germline at one junction end may stem from a read error. The J gene is TRBJ2-3, the V gene TRBV7-7; 7 positions agree with TRBD2. Germline V gene lookup returns CDR1 SSHAT and CDR2 FNYEAQ (reference sequence). The CDR3 spans 14 residues. CDR3 nucleotide sequence: TGTGCTAGCAGCTTGCGGGACTACTCAGATACGCAGTATTTT. Encoded protein: CASSLRDYSDTQYF. The whole variable domain, remainder taken from reference TRBV7-7 and TRBJ2-3, is GAGVSQSPRYKVTKRGQDVTLRCDPISSHATLYWYQQALGQGPEFLTYFNYEAQPDKSGLPSDRFSAERPEGSISTLTIQRTEQRDSAMYRCASSLRDYSDTQYFGPGTRLTVL.

The V and J genes are TRBV30 and TRBJ2-7, with D possibly TRBD1 on 5 matching bases. This CDR3 region has 13 residues. V dropped 0 bases and J dropped 4 bases, with 10 bases sitting between them. Germline assignment: CDR1 GTSNPN and CDR2 SVGIG (reference sequence). The CDR3 coding sequence is TGTGCCTGGAGTGTAAAAGGGGTTTACGAGCAGTACTTC. Protein: CAWSVKGVYEQYF. The variable domain in full, with the rest retrieved from reference TRBV30 and TRBJ2-7, is SQTIHQWPATLVQPVGSPLSLECTVEGTSNPNLYWYRQAAGRGLQLLFYSVGIGQISSEVPQNLSASRPQDRQFILSSKKLLLSDSGFYLCAWSVKGVYEQYFGPGTRLTVT.

The table lists this clone with many counts. V is TRBV18 and J is TRBJ1-3; TRBD1 might be the D (5 bases). Trimming shortened V by 3 bases and J by 0 bases, and 15 bases separated the two germline ends. This CDR3 has 17 residues. Germline V gene data show CDR1 as KGHSH and CDR2 as LQKENI. CDR3 sequence: CASSPLGGLSSGNTIYF. In nucleotides, the CDR3 is TGTGCCAGCTCACCCCTCGGGGGTCTTAGCTCTGGAAACACCATATATTTT.

This chain links TRBV4-2 with TRBJ2-5; weak D call: TRBD1 (6 bases). Germline-derived CDR1 and CDR2 are LGHNA and YNFKEQ. There are 16 residues in the CDR3. Trimming removed 0 bases from V and 5 bases from J, with 16 bases in between. The CDR3 region has the DNA TGTGCCAGCAGCCAAGACCCCAACAGGGCTTTCGAGACCCAGTACTTC. Its protein product is CASSQDPNRAFETQYF.

This sequence joins TRBV30 and TRBJ2-7, with a possible D match to TRBD2 (6 bases). The CDR3 length is 12 residues. Trimming pared 2 bases from V and 5 bases from J, leaving 10 bases between. Germline V lookup: CDR1 GTSNPN, CDR2 SVGIG (reference sequence). The CDR3 nucleotides read TGTGCCTGGAGTAGGAGGGGAGACGAGCAGTACTTC. Translated: CAWSRRGDEQYF. Drawing the rest from reference TRBV30 and TRBJ2-7, the complete variable domain is SQTIHQWPATLVQPVGSPLSLECTVEGTSNPNLYWYRQAAGRGLQLLFYSVGIGQISSEVPQNLSASRPQDRQFILSSKKLLLSDSGFYLCAWSRRGDEQYFGPGTRLTVT.

This rearrangement joins TRBV5-4 to TRBJ1-2; no firm D call. The CDR3 runs 13 residues. V was shortened by 5 bases and J by 0 bases, with 8 bases between the two germline ends. CDR1 is SGHNT and CDR2 is YYREEE in the germline V gene (reference sequence). For the CDR3, the DNA is TGTGCCAGCAGTCTCATAGCTAACTATGGCTACACCTTC. The encoded protein is CASSLIANYGYTF. The full variable domain, completed using reference TRBV5-4 and TRBJ1-2, is ETGVTQSPTHLIKTRGQQVTLRCSSQSGHNTVSWYQQALGQGPQFIFQYYREEENGRGNFPPRFSGLQFPNYSSELNVNALELDDSALYLCASSLIANYGYTFGSGTRLTVV.

The rearrangement joins TRBV5-1 to TRBJ1-4, with TRBD1 matching over 7 bases. The length of the CDR3 is 15 residues. Germline assignment: CDR1 SGHRS and CDR2 YFSETQ. The V segment lost 7 bases and the J segment 5 bases; nucleotides outside the gene matches: 11. The chain's CDR3 is CASQATGTVNEKLFF. In DNA, the CDR3 is TGCGCCAGCCAGGCAACCGGGACAGTAAATGAAAAACTGTTTTTT.

The V gene is TRBV10-3, the J gene TRBJ1-6; 9 bases map to TRBD1. The CDR3 sequence is 13 residues long. The germline gives CDR1 ENHRY, CDR2 SYGVKD. V dropped 9 bases and J dropped 8; count of bases not matched to a gene: 5. The CDR3 here is CAIQGARDSPLHF. For the CDR3, the DNA is TGTGCCATACAGGGGGCGAGAGATTCACCCCTCCACTTT.

The chain uses TRBV20-1 and TRBJ1-1; D is uncertain. The germline V gene has CDR1 DFQATT and CDR2 SNEGSKA (reference sequence). CDR3 length: 11 amino acids. The V and J ends lost 6 bases and 4 bases respectively, with 9 bases between them. The CDR3 reads CSAPPGTEAFF. The CDR3 nucleotides read TGCAGTGCCCCCCCAGGCACTGAAGCTTTCTTT.

The chain is built from TRBV18 and TRBJ2-7, with a weak D call TRBD2 (5 bases). V lost 3 bases, J lost 0 bases, and 15 bases lay in between. Per germline, CDR1 KGHSH and CDR2 LQKENI. CDR3 length: 16 amino acids. The CDR3 protein is CASSPGNRGFSYEQYF. In DNA, the CDR3 is TGTGCCAGCTCACCGGGGAATCGCGGGTTCTCCTACGAGCAGTACTTC.

The J gene is TRBJ2-1, the V gene TRBV7-2; 13 nucleotides agree with TRBD2. CDR1 is SGHTA and CDR2 is FQGNSA in the germline V gene. Trimming cost V 5 bases and J 3 bases; bases outside gene matches: 1. This CDR3 comprises 15 residues. The CDR3 loop reads CASSGTSGVYNEQFF. In DNA form, the CDR3 reads TGTGCCAGCAGCGGGACTAGCGGGGTCTACAATGAGCAGTTCTTC.

The chain links TRBV5-4 to TRBJ2-7, with 7 bases aligning to TRBD2. J gave up 5 bases and V 3 bases, and 8 bases lay outside the gene matches. Germline V gene data show CDR1 as SGHNT and CDR2 as YYREEE (reference sequence). This CDR3 is 14 amino acids long. The CDR3 spells CASSSLERGHEQYF. Written as DNA, the CDR3 is TGTGCCAGCAGCTCCCTGGAGCGGGGTCACGAGCAGTACTTC. Combining the CDR3 with reference TRBV5-4 and TRBJ2-7 gives the whole variable domain ETGVTQSPTHLIKTRGQQVTLRCSSQSGHNTVSWYQQALGQGPQFIFQYYREEENGRGNFPPRFSGLQFPNYSSELNVNALELDDSALYLCASSSLERGHEQYFGPGTRLTVT.

The J gene is TRBJ2-3, the V gene TRBV24-1; D possibly corresponds to TRBD2 (6 bases). Trimming left V 0 bases short and J 3 bases short, with 12 bases between. In germline, CDR1 is KGHDR, CDR2 SFDVKD. This CDR3 is built from 16 residues. As DNA, the CDR3 is TGTGCCACCAGTGATTTGCTGTTCGGGGGAACAGATACGCAGTATTTT. This gives the protein CATSDLLFGGTDTQYF.

The DNA for the CDR3 is TGTGCCAGCAGCCTAACTCGGGCAGGGAAAGAGACCCAGTACTTC. Amino acids: CASSLTRAGKETQYF. The chain links TRBV7-2 to TRBJ2-5, with D tentatively TRBD1 (5 bases). Trimming took off 5 bases at V and 3 bases at J, with 16 bases between the two ends. The CDR3 extends over 15 amino acids. The germline CDR1 and CDR2 sequences are SGHTA and FQGNSA.

The chain uses TRBV12-3 or TRBV12-4 and TRBJ1-1; 9 bases map to TRBD1. J was trimmed by 7 bases and V by 6 bases; bases with no gene match: 6. This CDR3 is 13 amino acids long. CDR3 DNA: TGTGCCAGCAGAGCCGGGACAGGGCGTGAAGCTTTCTTT. Protein: CASRAGTGREAFF.